Shown below are 9 T cell receptor beta chains from a single sample sequenced in a study of identical twins. Each CDR3 protein is one row after TCRdb ran MiXCR on the 5' RACE reads. The profile shows about 1.7 million distinct CDR3 sequences, under 35% of them singletons. Material for sequencing was cord blood. The receptors were sampled from a newborn girl in good health.

This clonotype showed up just a few times. V and J are TRBV20-1 and TRBJ1-1, with D tentatively TRBD1 (5 bases). Germline values: CDR1 DFQATT, CDR2 SNEGSKA (reference sequence). The CDR3 contains 13 residues. V lost 4 bases and J 3 bases, leaving 12 bases between the germline ends. The DNA of the CDR3 is TGCAGTGCTAAAAGGGGTAGGGACACTGAAGCTTTCTTT. Protein sequence: CSAKRGRDTEAFF.

CDR3 residues: CASGSSAQETQFF. The CDR3 DNA reads TGTGCCAGCGGCTCTAGCGCCCAAGAGACCCAGTTCTTC. The chain has TRBV12-3 or TRBV12-4 and TRBJ2-1, with D tentatively TRBD2 (6 bases). The CDR3 totals 13 residues. V gave up 8 bases and J gave up 13 bases, with 21 bases separating them.

This clonotype was counted many times. The J gene is TRBJ2-3, the V gene TRBV7-9; D is possibly TRBD1 (6 bases). CDR3 length: 14 residues. Per germline, CDR1 SEHNR and CDR2 FQNEAQ (reference sequence). Trimming took off 3 bases at V and 2 bases at J, with 9 bases between the two ends. The CDR3 is CASSLTGVTDTQYF. The CDR3 region has the DNA TGTGCCAGCAGCTTGACAGGAGTCACAGATACGCAGTATTTT. The whole variable domain, remainder taken from reference TRBV7-9 and TRBJ2-3, is DTGVSQNPRHKITKRGQNVTFRCDPISEHNRLYWYRQTLGQGPEFLTYFQNEAQLEKSRLLSDRFSAERPKGSFSTLEIQRTEQGDSAMYLCASSLTGVTDTQYFGPGTRLTVL.

This clonotype showed up just a few times. The CDR3 region has the DNA TGTGCCTGGACTCCTGGGAGGGCTACTGGCTACACCTTC. This gives the protein CAWTPGRATGYTF. The genes are TRBV30 and TRBJ1-2, with D uncertain. Per germline, CDR1 GTSNPN and CDR2 SVGIG (reference sequence). V dropped 4 bases and J dropped 7 bases, with 16 bases sitting between them. The CDR3 extends over 13 amino acids.

As to this clonotype: With a much larger clone just one base away, this may be a read error. The chain is built from TRBV5-1 and TRBJ2-5; D not certain. The germline CDR1 and CDR2 sequences are SGHRS and YFSETQ. This CDR3 comprises 15 residues. Trimming stripped 4 bases from V and 3 bases from J, with 16 bases between. The CDR3 DNA reads TGCGCCAGCAGCCCGCGTCCCCGGAAAGAAGAGACCCAGTACTTC. Its protein product is CASSPRPRKEETQYF.

CDR3 bases: TGCAGTGCTAGACCCACTCTAGGGGCGGGCAATGAGCAGTTCTTC. Protein sequence: CSARPTLGAGNEQFF. The V gene is TRBV20-1, the J gene TRBJ2-1, with D possibly being TRBD1 or TRBD2 (5 bases each). The CDR3 runs to 15 residues. The V gene lost 2 bases and the J gene lost 6 bases, with 17 bases spanning the gap. CDR1 and CDR2 from the germline V gene are DFQATT and SNEGSKA (reference sequence).

This chain uses TRBV7-9 with TRBJ2-1, with D perhaps matching TRBD1 (6 bases). The DNA matches TRBJ2-7 better at its end, which makes the J call doubtful. This CDR3 is 18 amino acids long. Germline loops: CDR1 SEHNR, CDR2 FQNEAQ (reference sequence). The CDR3 reads CASRGATKKPSSYNEQYF. In DNA form, the CDR3 reads TGTGCCAGCAGGGGGGCTACCAAAAAACCGAGCTCCTACAATGAGCAGTACTTC.

Concerning this clonotype: At one end, the junction sequence differs from germline, possibly due to a read error. The chain recombines TRBV7-9 with TRBJ2-3, with a tentative D call TRBD2 (5 bases). This CDR3 has 14 amino acids. Germline V CDR1 and CDR2: SEHNR, FQNEAQ (reference sequence). DNA for the CDR3: TGTGCCAGCAGCGCTACACGGGAAGTCAATACACAGTATTTT. Protein sequence: CASSATREVNTQYF.

Details on this clonotype: This may be a read error: a much more frequent sequence differs by one nucleotide. The J gene is TRBJ2-4, the V gene TRBV6-6; 11 positions agree with TRBD2. Near its end, the DNA agrees better with TRBJ2-1, so the J call may be wrong. Germline-derived CDR1 and CDR2 are MNHNY and SVGAGI (reference sequence). This CDR3 comprises 15 residues. Here the CDR3 DNA reads TGTGCCAGCAGGGATAGCGGGGGGGCCAAAAACATTCAGTTCTTC. Translated: CASRDSGGAKNIQFF.